One and the same sample provided the 3 T cell receptor beta chains below, sequenced in a study of tumor-infiltrating lymphocytes in primary liver carcinoma. Each 20-30 mg portion of unsorted bulk tissue served as the source for co-extraction of RNA and DNA. Making TCR beta cDNA involved 400 to 600 ng total RNA and a constant-region primer. Library construction for TCR beta comprised three nested multiplex PCR rounds performed with slightly modified ARM-PCR. For around 9 cycles apiece, the opening two PCR rounds ran with TRBV1-TRBV30 forward primers and a C-beta reverse primer. TCRdb fed the multiplex PCR reads into MiXCR, producing one record per CDR3 protein. Of 150,000 to 200,000 distinct CDR3 sequences listed, 85% are singletons. Sequencing input: tumor tissue from primary liver carcinoma. These receptors all come from a man between 40 and 49 years old with primary liver carcinoma and hepatitis B virus infection.

Worth noting for this clonotype: A read error may produce the germline difference seen at one junction end. The CDR3 DNA sequence: TGCGCCAGCATTGGGGACAGGAGGTTTAGCAATGAGCAGTTCTTC. Its translation: CASIGDRRFSNEQFF. V usage is TRBV6-1 and J usage is TRBJ2-1; 8 positions match TRBD1. Germline V gives CDR1 MNHNS, CDR2 SASEGT. This CDR3 region has 15 residues.

Of note for this clonotype: The junction differs from germline at one of its ends, possibly a read error. The chain joins TRBV6-5 to TRBJ2-6; D is unresolved. The CDR3 totals 16 residues. CDR1 is MNHEY and CDR2 is SVGAGI in the germline V gene. In DNA form, the CDR3 reads TGTGCCATCAGTTACTCATGGGACTCTGGGGCCAACGTCCTGACTTTC. It encodes CAISYSWDSGANVLTF.

V is TRBV6-2 or TRBV6-3 and J is TRBJ2-7, with D maybe TRBD1 (5 bases). V lost 7 bases to trimming and J lost 7 bases, with 17 bases between them. Germline V CDR1 and CDR2: MNHEY, SVGEGT. The CDR3 contains 13 residues. Here the CDR3 reads CASIRVRYEEQYF. In DNA form, the CDR3 reads TGTGCCAGCATCAGGGTAAGGTACGAGGAGCAGTACTTC.